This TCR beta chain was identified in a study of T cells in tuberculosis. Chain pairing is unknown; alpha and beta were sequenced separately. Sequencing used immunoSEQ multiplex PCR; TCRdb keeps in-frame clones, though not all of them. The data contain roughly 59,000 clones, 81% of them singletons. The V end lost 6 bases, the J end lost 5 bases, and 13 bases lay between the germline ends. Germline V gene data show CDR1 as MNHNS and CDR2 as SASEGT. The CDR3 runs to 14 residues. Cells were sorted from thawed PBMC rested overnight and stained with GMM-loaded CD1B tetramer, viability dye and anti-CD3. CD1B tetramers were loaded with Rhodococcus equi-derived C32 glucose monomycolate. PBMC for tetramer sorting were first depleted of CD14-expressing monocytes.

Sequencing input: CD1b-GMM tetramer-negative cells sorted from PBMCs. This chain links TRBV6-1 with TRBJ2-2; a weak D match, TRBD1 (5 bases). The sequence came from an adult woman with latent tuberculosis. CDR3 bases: TGTGCCAGCAGAAGAACAGGTGGAACCGGGGAGCTGTTTTTT. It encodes CASRRTGGTGELFF.